This T cell receptor beta chain was captured by sequencing in a study of blood T cell repertoires in COVID-19. Study in general: Acute-phase and convalescent COVID-19 samples originated in the United States, Italy and Spain.

As originally analysed: Estimated nucleated cell counts came from reference gene primer amplification. Data came from immunoSEQ multiplex PCR; TCRdb stores just in-frame clones and leaves some out. That table is the source of V, J and clone size, and D and trimming were worked out from the DNA. The sample gives 450,000 to 500,000 clones, 70% to 90% of which show up once; 3% to 4% is in the top ten. The CDR3 covers 14 residues. The V gene lost 5 bases and the J gene lost 5 bases, with 13 bases spanning the gap. Germline CDR1 and CDR2: SGHTA and FQGTGA. The genes are TRBV7-3 and TRBJ2-1; D possibly corresponds to TRBD1 (6 bases). Sequenced: peripheral blood. The sequence came from a human donor in a cohort sampled during active COVID-19. CDR3 bases: TGTGCCAGCAGCCAGGGGTTTAATGACAATGAGCAGTTCTTC. The encoded protein is CASSQGFNDNEQFF.